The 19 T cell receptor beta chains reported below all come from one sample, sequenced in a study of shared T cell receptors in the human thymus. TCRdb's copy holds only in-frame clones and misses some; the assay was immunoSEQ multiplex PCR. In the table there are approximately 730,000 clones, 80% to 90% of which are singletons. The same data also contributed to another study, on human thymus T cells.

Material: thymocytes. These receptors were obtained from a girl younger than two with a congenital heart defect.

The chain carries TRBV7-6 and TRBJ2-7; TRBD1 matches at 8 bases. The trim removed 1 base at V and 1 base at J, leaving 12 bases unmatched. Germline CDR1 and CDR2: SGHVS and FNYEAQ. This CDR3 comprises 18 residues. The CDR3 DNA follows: TGTGCCAGCAGCTTAGTGGTGGCCCCCGGGACAGGTTCCTACGAGCAGTACTTC. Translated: CASSLVVAPGTGSYEQYF.

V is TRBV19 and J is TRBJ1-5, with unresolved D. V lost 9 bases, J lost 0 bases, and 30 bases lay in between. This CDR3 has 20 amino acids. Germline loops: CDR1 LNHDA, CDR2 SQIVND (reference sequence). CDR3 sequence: CASRPTHTSNYHYSNQPQHF. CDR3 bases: TGTGCCAGCCGCCCGACCCATACTTCCAACTACCATTATAGCAATCAGCCCCAGCATTTT.

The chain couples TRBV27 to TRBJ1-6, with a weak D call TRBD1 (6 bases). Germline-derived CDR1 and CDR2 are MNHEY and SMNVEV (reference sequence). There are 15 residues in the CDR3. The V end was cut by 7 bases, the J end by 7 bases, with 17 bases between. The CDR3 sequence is CASTTQGHFNSPLHF. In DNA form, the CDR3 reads TGTGCCAGCACCACCCAGGGACACTTCAATTCACCCCTCCACTTT.

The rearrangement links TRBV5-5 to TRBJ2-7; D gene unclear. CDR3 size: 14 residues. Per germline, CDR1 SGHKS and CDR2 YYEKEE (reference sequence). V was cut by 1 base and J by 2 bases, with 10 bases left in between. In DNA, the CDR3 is TGTGCCAGCAGCTTGCAGTCATGGCCCTACGAGCAGTACTTC. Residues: CASSLQSWPYEQYF. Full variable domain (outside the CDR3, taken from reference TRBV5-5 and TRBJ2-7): DAGVTQSPTHLIKTRGQQVTLRCSPISGHKSVSWYQQVLGQGPQFIFQYYEKEERGRGNFPDRFSARQFPNYSSELNVNALLLGDSALYLCASSLQSWPYEQYFGPGTRLTVT.

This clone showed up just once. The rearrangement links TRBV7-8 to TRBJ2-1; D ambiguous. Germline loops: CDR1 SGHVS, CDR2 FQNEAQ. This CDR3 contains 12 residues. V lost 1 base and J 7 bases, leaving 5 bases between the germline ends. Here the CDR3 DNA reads TGTGCCAGCAGCTTAGAAGCGAATGAGCAGTTCTTC. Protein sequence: CASSLEANEQFF.

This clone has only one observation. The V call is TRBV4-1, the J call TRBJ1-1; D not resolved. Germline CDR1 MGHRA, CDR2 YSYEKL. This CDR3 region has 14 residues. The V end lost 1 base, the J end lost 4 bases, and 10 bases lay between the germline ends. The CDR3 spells CASSQVPTRTEAFF. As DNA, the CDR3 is TGCGCCAGCAGCCAAGTCCCCACACGCACTGAAGCTTTCTTT.

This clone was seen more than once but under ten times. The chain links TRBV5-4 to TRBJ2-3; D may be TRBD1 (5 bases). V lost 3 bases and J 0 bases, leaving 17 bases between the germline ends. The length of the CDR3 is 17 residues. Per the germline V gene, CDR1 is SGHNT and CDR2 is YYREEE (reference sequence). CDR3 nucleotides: TGTGCCAGCAGCTCCACCGACAGTCGATCTAGCACAGATACGCAGTATTTT. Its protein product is CASSSTDSRSSTDTQYF.

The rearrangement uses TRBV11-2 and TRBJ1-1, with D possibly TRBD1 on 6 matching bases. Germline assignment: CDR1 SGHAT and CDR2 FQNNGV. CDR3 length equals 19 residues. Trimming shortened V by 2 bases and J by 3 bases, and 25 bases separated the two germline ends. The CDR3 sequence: CASSLRMARGRAPDTEAFF. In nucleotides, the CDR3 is TGTGCCAGCAGCTTAAGGATGGCCAGGGGTCGGGCCCCGGACACTGAAGCTTTCTTT.

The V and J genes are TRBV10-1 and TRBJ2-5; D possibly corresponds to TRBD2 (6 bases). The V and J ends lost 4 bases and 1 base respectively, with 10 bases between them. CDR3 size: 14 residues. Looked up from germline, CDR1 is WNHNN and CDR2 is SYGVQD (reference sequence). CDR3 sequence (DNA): TGCGCCAGCAGTGCGGGGGACCCCCAAGAGACCCAGTACTTC. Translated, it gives CASSAGDPQETQYF.

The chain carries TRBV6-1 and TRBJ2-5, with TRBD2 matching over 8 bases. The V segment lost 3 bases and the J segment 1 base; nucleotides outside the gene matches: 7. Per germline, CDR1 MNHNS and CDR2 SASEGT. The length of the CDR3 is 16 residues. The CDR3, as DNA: TGTGCCAGCAGTGAGGTGCTTACTAGCGGCCAAGAGACCCAGTACTTC. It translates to CASSEVLTSGQETQYF.

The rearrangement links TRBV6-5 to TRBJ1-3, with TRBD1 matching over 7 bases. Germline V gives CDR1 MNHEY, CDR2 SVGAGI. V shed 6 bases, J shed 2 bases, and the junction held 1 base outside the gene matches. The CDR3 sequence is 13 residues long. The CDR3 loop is CASRTGAGNTIYF. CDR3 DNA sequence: TGTGCCAGCAGAACAGGGGCTGGAAACACCATATATTTT.

CDR3 in DNA: TGTGCCAGCAGCCTCAATCGGGGGGCTGACTATGGCTACACCTTC. This codes for CASSLNRGADYGYTF. The chain has TRBV7-2 and TRBJ1-2; TRBD1 is a possible D gene (6 bases). Per the germline V gene, CDR1 is SGHTA and CDR2 is FQGNSA. The CDR3 is made up of 15 amino acids. Trimming pared 5 bases from V and 3 bases from J, leaving 16 bases between.

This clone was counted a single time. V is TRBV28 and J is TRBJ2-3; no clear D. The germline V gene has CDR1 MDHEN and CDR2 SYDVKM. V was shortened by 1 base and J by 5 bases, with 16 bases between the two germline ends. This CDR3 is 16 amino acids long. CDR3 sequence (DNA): TGTGCCAGCAGTTTATTTAGGTCTTGGTCAGGAGATACGCAGTATTTT. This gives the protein CASSLFRSWSGDTQYF.

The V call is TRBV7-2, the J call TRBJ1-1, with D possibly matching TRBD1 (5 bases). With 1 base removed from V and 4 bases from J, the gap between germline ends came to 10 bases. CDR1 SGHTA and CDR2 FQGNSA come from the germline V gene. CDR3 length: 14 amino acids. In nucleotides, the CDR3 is TGTGCCAGCAGCTTAGGGGGGGGTCCCACTGAAGCTTTCTTT. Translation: CASSLGGGPTEAFF.

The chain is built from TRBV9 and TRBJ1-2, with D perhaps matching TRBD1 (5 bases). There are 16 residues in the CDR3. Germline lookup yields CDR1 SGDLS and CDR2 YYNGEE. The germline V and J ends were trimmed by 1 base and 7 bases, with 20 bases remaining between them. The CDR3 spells CASSVSSGGGGGGYTF. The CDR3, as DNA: TGTGCCAGCAGCGTATCGTCGGGGGGGGGTGGCGGTGGCTACACCTTC.

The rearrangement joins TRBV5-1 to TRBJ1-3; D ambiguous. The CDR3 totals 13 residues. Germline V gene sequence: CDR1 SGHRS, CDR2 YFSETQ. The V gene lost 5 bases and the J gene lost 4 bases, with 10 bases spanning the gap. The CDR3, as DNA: TGCGCCAGCAGGTCGGGTTCGGGAAACACCATATATTTT. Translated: CASRSGSGNTIYF.

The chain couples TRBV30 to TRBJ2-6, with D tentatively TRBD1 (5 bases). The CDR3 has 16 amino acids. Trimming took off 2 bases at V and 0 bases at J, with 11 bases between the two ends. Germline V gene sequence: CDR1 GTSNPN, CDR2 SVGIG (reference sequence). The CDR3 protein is CAWSRGPYSGANVLTF. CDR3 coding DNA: TGTGCCTGGAGTAGGGGCCCCTACTCTGGGGCCAACGTCCTGACTTTC.

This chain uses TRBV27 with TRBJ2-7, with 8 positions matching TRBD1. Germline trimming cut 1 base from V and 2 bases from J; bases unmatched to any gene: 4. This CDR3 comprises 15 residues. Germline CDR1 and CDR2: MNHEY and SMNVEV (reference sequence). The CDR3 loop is CASSLLPGGTYEQYF. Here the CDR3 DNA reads TGTGCCAGCAGTTTATTGCCAGGGGGCACCTACGAGCAGTACTTC.

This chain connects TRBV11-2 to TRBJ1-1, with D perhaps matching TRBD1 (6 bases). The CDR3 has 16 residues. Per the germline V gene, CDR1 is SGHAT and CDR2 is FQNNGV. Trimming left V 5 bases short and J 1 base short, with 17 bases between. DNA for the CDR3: TGTGCCAGCAGCCCCGTAACAGGGCGGACGAACACTGAAGCTTTCTTT. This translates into CASSPVTGRTNTEAFF.